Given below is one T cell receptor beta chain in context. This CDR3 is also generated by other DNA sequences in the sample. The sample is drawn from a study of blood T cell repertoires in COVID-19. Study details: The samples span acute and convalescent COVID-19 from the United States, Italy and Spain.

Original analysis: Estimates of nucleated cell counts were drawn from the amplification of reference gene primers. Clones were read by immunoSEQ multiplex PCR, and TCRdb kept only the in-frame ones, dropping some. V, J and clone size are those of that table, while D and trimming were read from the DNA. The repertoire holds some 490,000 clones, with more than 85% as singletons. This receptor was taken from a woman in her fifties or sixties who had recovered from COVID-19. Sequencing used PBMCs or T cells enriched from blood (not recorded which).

For the CDR3, the DNA is TGTGCCAGCTCACCCACGGGGGGCTCCTACAATGAGCAGTTCTTC. It encodes CASSPTGGSYNEQFF. The V gene is TRBV18, the J gene TRBJ2-1; 7 positions agree with TRBD2. CDR1 and CDR2 (germline): KGHSH, LQKENI. With V trimmed by 3 bases and J by 0 bases, 2 bases remained unmatched. CDR3 size: 15 residues.